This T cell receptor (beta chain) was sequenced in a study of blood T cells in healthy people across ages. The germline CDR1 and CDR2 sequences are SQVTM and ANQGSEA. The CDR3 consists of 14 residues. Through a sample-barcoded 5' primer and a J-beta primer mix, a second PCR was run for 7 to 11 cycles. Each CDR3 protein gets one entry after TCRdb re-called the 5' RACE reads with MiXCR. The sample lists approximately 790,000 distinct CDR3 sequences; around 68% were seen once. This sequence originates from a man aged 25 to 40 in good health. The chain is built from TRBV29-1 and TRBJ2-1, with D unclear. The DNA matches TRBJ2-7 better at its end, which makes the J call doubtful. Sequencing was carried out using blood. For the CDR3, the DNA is TGCAGCGTTTTCGACCGACGCTCCTACAATGAGCAGTACTTC. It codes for CSVFDRRSYNEQYF.